A single sample is the source of the 9 T cell receptor beta chains below, sequenced in a study of shared clonotypes between healthy human individuals. The assay was immunoSEQ multiplex PCR, and TCRdb's table has in-frame clones only and misses some. In the table there are approximately 440,000 clones, around 77% of which are singletons. What was sequenced was PBMCs. These receptors were collected from a woman between 40 and 55 years old in good health. Some clones in this sample may be carry-over from other donors' samples.

V usage is TRBV7-8 and J usage is TRBJ2-7; 9 bases are a match to TRBD2. CDR1 is SGHVS, CDR2 FQNEAQ, per germline. V shed 4 bases, J shed 3 bases, and the junction held 13 bases outside the gene matches. The length of the CDR3 is 17 residues. The CDR3 loop reads CASSSGREGRRLYEQYF. The CDR3 region has the DNA TGTGCCAGCAGCTCCGGGCGGGAGGGACGACGGCTCTACGAGCAGTACTTC.

In this sample, this clone turned up many times. This chain joins TRBV7-3 and TRBJ2-1; TRBD2 might be the D (5 bases). CDR1 is SGHTA and CDR2 is FQGTGA in the germline V gene. This CDR3 is 17 amino acids long. Trimming removed 1 base at V and 0 bases at J, with 13 bases between. CDR3 in DNA: TGTGCCAGCAGCTTAATACCCTCAGCGGACTCCTACAATGAGCAGTTCTTC. Its protein is CASSLIPSADSYNEQFF. Using reference TRBV7-3 and TRBJ2-1 for the parts outside the CDR3, the full variable domain is GAGVSQTPSNKVTEKGKYVELRCDPISGHTALYWYRQSLGQGPEFLIYFQGTGAADDSGLPNDRFFAVRPEGSVSTLKIQRTERGDSAVYLCASSLIPSADSYNEQFFGPGTRLTVL.

The gene calls are TRBV29-1 and TRBJ2-6; D not certain. V shed 4 bases and J shed 1 base, with 5 bases lying between them. This CDR3 is 13 amino acids long. CDR1 and CDR2 (germline): SQVTM, ANQGSEA. As DNA, the CDR3 is TGCAGCGTTGTAGTGTCTGGGGCCAACGTCCTGACTTTC. The encoded protein is CSVVVSGANVLTF.

The chain carries TRBV6-1 and TRBJ1-1, with 7 nucleotides matching TRBD1. There are 15 residues in the CDR3. Trimming took 3 bases from V and 1 from J; bases not matched to a gene: 5. Germline-derived CDR1 and CDR2 are MNHNS and SASEGT. CDR3 sequence reads: CASSDLGTENTEAFF. CDR3 bases: TGTGCCAGCAGTGATCTAGGGACAGAGAACACTGAAGCTTTCTTT.

The sample holds many counts of this clone. Other DNA sequences in this sample translate to the same CDR3. The chain employs TRBV18 and TRBJ1-1; 8 bases map to TRBD1. The CDR3 covers 18 residues. Germline V gives CDR1 KGHSH, CDR2 LQKENI. With 0 bases clipped from V and 0 bases from J, the junction kept 9 bases outside the gene matches. The CDR3 protein is CASSPPGQAASVNTEAFF. In DNA, the CDR3 is TGTGCCAGCTCACCACCGGGACAGGCCGCTTCCGTGAACACTGAAGCTTTCTTT.

To note about this clone: A far larger clone is a single base away, which makes a read error likely. This chain links TRBV9 with TRBJ1-1, with unresolved D. The CDR3 is 13 residues long. Trimming removed 7 bases at V and 1 base at J, with 11 bases between. CDR1 and CDR2 from the germline V gene are SGDLS and YYNGEE. The DNA for the CDR3 is TGTGCCAGCGGCGCCCACAAGAACACTGAAGCTTTCTTT. Its translation: CASGAHKNTEAFF.

The chain carries TRBV9 and TRBJ1-5; TRBD1 might be the D (6 bases). This CDR3 spans 17 amino acids. With 2 bases removed from V and 6 bases from J, the gap between germline ends came to 21 bases. Germline CDR1 SGDLS, CDR2 YYNGEE. This CDR3 reads CASSVIQGRKPRQPQHF. CDR3 nucleotide sequence: TGTGCCAGCAGCGTCATACAGGGCCGAAAACCACGTCAGCCCCAGCATTTT.

This clone has only a few counts. This chain uses TRBV15 with TRBJ1-5, with D tentatively TRBD1 (6 bases). CDR1 is LNHNV, CDR2 YYDKDF, per germline (reference sequence). The CDR3 covers 14 residues. Trimming took off 5 bases at V and 0 bases at J, with 8 bases between the two ends. This CDR3 is CATSGGYSNQPQHF. The CDR3 DNA is TGTGCCACCAGCGGGGGCTATAGCAATCAGCCCCAGCATTTT.

The rearrangement uses TRBV27 and TRBJ2-3; D perhaps matches TRBD2 (6 bases). The CDR3 extends over 13 amino acids. CDR1 and CDR2 from the germline V gene are MNHEY and SMNVEV (reference sequence). Trimming removed 0 bases from V and 5 bases from J, with 6 bases in between. CDR3 loop: CASSLSRGDTQYF. The CDR3 coding sequence is TGTGCCAGCAGTTTATCGCGGGGAGATACGCAGTATTTT.